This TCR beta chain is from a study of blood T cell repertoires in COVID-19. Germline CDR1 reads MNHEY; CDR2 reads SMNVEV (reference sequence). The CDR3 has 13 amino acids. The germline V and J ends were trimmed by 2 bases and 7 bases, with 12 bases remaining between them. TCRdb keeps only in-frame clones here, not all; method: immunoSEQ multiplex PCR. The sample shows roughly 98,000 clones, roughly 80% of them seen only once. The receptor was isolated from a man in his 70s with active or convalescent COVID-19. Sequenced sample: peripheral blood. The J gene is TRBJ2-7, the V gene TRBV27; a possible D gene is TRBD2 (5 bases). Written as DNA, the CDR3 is TGTGCCAGCAGTTTAAGGAACCCGGGGGAGCAGTACTTC. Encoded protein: CASSLRNPGEQYF.